These 23 T cell receptor beta chains came from one sample sequenced in a study of blood T cell repertoires in COVID-19. This table comes from immunoSEQ multiplex PCR, and its TCRdb copy is limited to in-frame clones, with some not included. Here the sample spans 150,000 to 200,000 clones, approximately 86% being singletons. The specimen sequenced was peripheral blood. The receptors were gathered from a woman aged 40 to 50 with COVID-19, enrolled during active disease.

CDR3: CASSQDWTQTTGELFF. CDR3 DNA sequence: TGTGCCAGCAGCCAAGATTGGACACAGACGACCGGGGAGCTGTTTTTT. The V gene is TRBV3-1 (or the pseudogene TRBV3-2), the J gene TRBJ2-2; tentative D call: TRBD1 (5 bases). Trimming removed 0 bases at V and 5 bases at J, with 13 bases between. The CDR3 covers 16 residues. Germline assignment: CDR1 LGHDT and CDR2 YNNKEL (reference sequence).

The rearrangement joins TRBV2 to TRBJ2-3; D gene unclear. Between the trimmed V and J ends, which lost 0 bases and 2 bases, there was a span of 6 bases. There are 14 residues in the CDR3. Germline CDR1 SNHLY, CDR2 FYNNEI. CDR3 residues: CASSEAQLTDTQYF. The CDR3 DNA follows: TGTGCCAGCAGTGAAGCCCAACTCACAGATACGCAGTATTTT.

J is TRBJ1-5 and V is TRBV6-5, with D possibly TRBD1 on 6 matching bases. This CDR3 is 13 amino acids long. CDR1 MNHEY and CDR2 SVGAGI come from the germline V gene. Trimming removed 9 bases from V and 3 bases from J, with 12 bases in between. In nucleotides, the CDR3 is TGTGCCAGTCGGGACATTCCCAATCAGCCCCAGCATTTT. Its protein is CASRDIPNQPQHF.

The chain recombines TRBV11-2 with TRBJ2-1, with no clear D. Deletions cut 4 bases from V and 7 bases from J, with 11 bases between. Germline V gene sequence: CDR1 SGHAT, CDR2 FQNNGV. This CDR3 is 13 amino acids long. CDR3 bases: TGTGCCAGCAGCTCGCCTACTATAAATGAGCAGTTCTTC. Encoded protein: CASSSPTINEQFF.

This clone was detected a few times. The sample holds other DNA sequences that translate to the same CDR3. The chain joins TRBV18 to TRBJ2-1; 8 bases map to TRBD2. The CDR3 totals 15 residues. Germline CDR1 reads KGHSH; CDR2 reads LQKENI. Trimming removed 2 bases from V and 7 bases from J; junction bases left unmatched: 7. CDR3 loop: CASSPGAGRDNEQFF. CDR3 bases: TGTGCCAGCTCACCAGGGGCCGGGAGGGATAATGAGCAGTTCTTC.

The chain has TRBV20-1 and TRBJ2-7; no definite D call. CDR1 DFQATT and CDR2 SNEGSKA come from the germline V gene (reference sequence). The germline V and J ends were trimmed by 2 bases and 7 bases, with 9 bases remaining between them. The length of the CDR3 is 11 residues. The CDR3 reads CSARPRWEQYF. The CDR3 DNA sequence: TGCAGTGCTAGACCCAGATGGGAGCAGTACTTC.

This clone was picked up one time. CDR3 residues: CATSNTGGSVDTQYF. CDR3 bases: TGTGCCACCAGCAATACGGGCGGGAGTGTAGATACGCAGTATTTT. V gene TRBV24-1 combines with J gene TRBJ2-3; 7 bases agree with TRBD2. The trim removed 7 bases at V and 5 bases at J, leaving 11 bases unmatched. From germline, CDR1 is KGHDR and CDR2 SFDVKD. The CDR3 sequence is 15 residues long.

The rearrangement joins TRBV2 to TRBJ1-1; TRBD1 agrees at 7 bases. J lost 1 base, V lost 5 bases, and 10 bases had no gene match. The CDR3 is made up of 16 amino acids. In germline, CDR1 is SNHLY, CDR2 FYNNEI. CDR3 in DNA: TGTGCCAGCAGTCCCCGACAGGGCTGGAAGAACACTGAAGCTTTCTTT. Amino acid sequence: CASSPRQGWKNTEAFF.

This chain uses TRBV30 with TRBJ2-2; 11 nucleotides align to TRBD2. The CDR3 covers 15 residues. V was pared by 2 bases and J by 3 bases, with 2 bases of the junction left unmatched. The V gene's germline CDR1 is GTSNPN and CDR2 SVGIG (reference sequence). CDR3 residues: CAWSLLAGDTGELFF. CDR3 bases: TGTGCCTGGAGTTTACTAGCGGGAGACACCGGGGAGCTGTTTTTT. The whole variable domain, remainder taken from reference TRBV30 and TRBJ2-2, is SQTIHQWPATLVQPVGSPLSLECTVEGTSNPNLYWYRQAAGRGLQLLFYSVGIGQISSEVPQNLSASRPQDRQFILSSKKLLLSDSGFYLCAWSLLAGDTGELFFGEGSRLTVL.

The chain recombines TRBV3-1 (or the pseudogene TRBV3-2) with TRBJ1-1; perhaps TRBD1 as D (6 bases). The CDR3 length is 16 residues. The germline V gene has CDR1 LGHDT and CDR2 YNNKEL (reference sequence). V was cut by 0 bases and J by 5 bases, with 16 bases left in between. CDR3 protein: CASSQEGSPRGTEAFF. CDR3 nucleotides: TGTGCCAGCAGCCAAGAAGGGTCCCCCAGGGGAACTGAAGCTTTCTTT.

This chain links TRBV20-1 with TRBJ2-2, with D possibly being TRBD1 (7 bases). CDR3 length: 15 amino acids. V gave up 3 bases and J gave up 7 bases, with 18 bases separating them. CDR1 DFQATT and CDR2 SNEGSKA come from the germline V gene (reference sequence). CDR3 nucleotides: TGCAGTGCTAGTGTTGCGGGGACAGAGATCGGGGAGCTGTTTTTT. Its translation: CSASVAGTEIGELFF.

This clone showed up just a few times. This sequence joins TRBV19 and TRBJ2-7; unclear D gene. Germline CDR1 is LNHDA and CDR2 is SQIVND (reference sequence). The CDR3 has 11 residues. This CDR3 reads CASSIERLVLV. Here the CDR3 DNA reads TGTGCCAGTAGTATAGAGCGACTCGTGCTAGTC.

The chain combines TRBV9 with TRBJ2-7; maybe TRBD2 (6 bases). The CDR3 covers 17 residues. V shed 0 bases and J shed 3 bases, with 19 bases lying between them. Germline lookup yields CDR1 SGDLS and CDR2 YYNGEE. Written as DNA, the CDR3 is TGTGCCAGCAGCGTAGACCCGACGGAGGGAACCCGCTACGAGCAGTACTTC. It specifies CASSVDPTEGTRYEQYF.

This chain joins TRBV28 and TRBJ2-1; no reliable D call. The CDR3 extends over 12 amino acids. Per germline, CDR1 MDHEN and CDR2 SYDVKM. Trimming shortened V by 7 bases and J by 8 bases, and 12 bases separated the two germline ends. The CDR3 spells CASTDSRDEQFF. CDR3 coding DNA: TGTGCCAGCACCGATAGTCGGGATGAGCAGTTCTTC.

The rearrangement links TRBV29-1 to TRBJ2-3, with 7 bases fitting TRBD2. V trimming: 4 bases; J trimming: 2 bases; junction bases outside the gene matches: 15. CDR3 length: 17 amino acids. The germline gives CDR1 SQVTM, CDR2 ANQGSEA. The CDR3 reads CSVGFETSLRHTDTQYF. CDR3 nucleotides: TGCAGCGTTGGATTCGAGACTAGCCTCCGACACACAGATACGCAGTATTTT.

This clone has just one count. V usage is TRBV3-1 (or the pseudogene TRBV3-2) and J usage is TRBJ2-2, with TRBD1 matching over 7 bases. Germline V lookup: CDR1 LGHDT, CDR2 YNNKEL (reference sequence). This CDR3 is built from 16 residues. V lost 4 bases to trimming and J lost 0 bases; unmatched junction nucleotides: 5. In nucleotides, the CDR3 is TGTGCCAGCAGCCCGCGAGGGGGCGCGAACACCGGGGAGCTGTTTTTT. Amino acid sequence: CASSPRGGANTGELFF.

Turning to this clone: Its ends do not fully match the called genes, so a read error is possible. The J gene is TRBJ2-3, the V gene TRBV7-7, with a tentative D call TRBD1 (5 bases). The germline CDR1 and CDR2 sequences are SSHAT and FNYEAQ (reference sequence). The CDR3 totals 15 residues. In nucleotides, the CDR3 is TGTGCTAGCAGCCCCGTTGGGGCTTCCACAGATACGCAGTATTTT. It translates to CASSPVGASTDTQYF.

The chain employs TRBV11-2 and TRBJ2-7; D is possibly TRBD2 (6 bases). The V and J ends lost 0 bases and 0 bases respectively, with 9 bases between them. This CDR3 region has 15 residues. CDR1 and CDR2 from the germline V gene are SGHAT and FQNNGV. The CDR3 here is CASSLDRGASYEQYF. CDR3 coding DNA: TGTGCCAGCAGCTTAGATCGCGGGGCCTCCTACGAGCAGTACTTC.

The V gene is TRBV19, the J gene TRBJ2-3; 13 bases agree with TRBD2. The CDR3 totals 14 residues. Germline V gene data show CDR1 as LNHDA and CDR2 as SQIVND (reference sequence). Trimming cost V 9 bases and J 2 bases; bases outside gene matches: 2. The CDR3 DNA is TGTGCCAGCGGGACTAGCGGGACCACAGATACGCAGTATTTT. Its protein product is CASGTSGTTDTQYF.

This clone is a singleton in its sample. This chain joins TRBV9 and TRBJ2-1, with 9 bases fitting TRBD1. In germline, CDR1 is SGDLS, CDR2 YYNGEE. V shed 1 base and J 8 bases; nucleotides not matched to a gene: 7. The CDR3 is 15 residues long. DNA for the CDR3: TGTGCCAGCAGCGTAATGGGACAGGGCTTCGATGAGCAGTTCTTC. Its translation: CASSVMGQGFDEQFF.

This clone was picked up one time. J is TRBJ2-2 and V is TRBV28; D is possibly TRBD1 (5 bases). Germline V gene lookup returns CDR1 MDHEN and CDR2 SYDVKM. With 7 bases removed from V and 7 bases from J, the gap between germline ends came to 19 bases. The CDR3 loop spans 15 amino acids. The CDR3, as DNA: TGTGCCAGCATTCTAGGGGCCAACCTCGGCGGGGAGCTGTTTTTT. This codes for CASILGANLGGELFF. Looking up the rest from reference TRBV28 and TRBJ2-2 gives the full variable domain: DVKVTQSSRYLVKRTGEKVFLECVQDMDHENMFWYRQDPGLGLRLIYFSYDVKMKEKGDIPEGYSVSREKKERFSLILESASTNQTSMYLCASILGANLGGELFFGEGSRLTVL.

V is TRBV18 and J is TRBJ2-5; 9 bases agree with TRBD2. J lost 3 bases, V lost 3 bases, and 11 bases had no gene match. CDR1 is KGHSH and CDR2 is LQKENI in the germline V gene. The CDR3 loop spans 17 amino acids. The CDR3: CASSPGSLTSGKETQYF. CDR3 DNA sequence: TGTGCCAGCTCACCTGGTTCCCTGACTAGCGGAAAAGAGACCCAGTACTTC.

This chain links TRBV7-2 with TRBJ2-1; 8 nucleotides agree with TRBD1. Germline CDR1 SGHTA, CDR2 FQGNSA. The V and J ends lost 4 bases and 6 bases, in that order; junction bases with no gene match: 5. The length of the CDR3 is 14 residues. CDR3 sequence (DNA): TGTGCCAGCAGCTCTACAGGGGGACGCAATGAGCAGTTCTTC. This encodes CASSSTGGRNEQFF.